A few counts support the clone carrying this T cell receptor (beta chain). The antigen remains unidentified. A second PCR of about 6 to 11 cycles used a sample-barcoded 5' primer and a J-beta primer mix. Per sample, CDR3-containing paired-end reads numbered at least 2.5 million. Each CDR3 protein gets one entry after TCRdb re-called the 5' RACE reads with MiXCR. This sample has under 2 million distinct CDR3 sequences, with around 35% found just once. This CDR3 is built from 15 residues. Germline CDR1 and CDR2: MGHRA and YSYEKL. Trimming took 5 bases from V and 3 from J, leaving 17 bases between them. These data come from a study of blood T cells in healthy people across ages. Study-wide results and caveats: Among long-lived donors, naive CD4+ cells were more numerous and diversity higher than in aged donors.

The J gene is TRBJ2-7, the V gene TRBV4-1, with a tentative D call TRBD1 (6 bases). This receptor was taken from a woman in her 30s in good health. Sample: blood. The CDR3 region is CASSTNEGVRYEQYF. In nucleotides, the CDR3 is TGCGCCAGCAGCACAAACGAGGGGGTACGCTACGAGCAGTACTTC.